The rows below give T cell receptor beta chains drawn from one sample of a study of T cell repertoires in cytomegalovirus infection. No antigen has been assigned to these receptors. A single record per CDR3 protein comes from TCRdb applying MiXCR to the reads. The table lists about 920,000 distinct CDR3 sequences, about a third of them singletons, with around an eighth in the top ten. Specimen: cultured CD8+ T cells from PBMCs, collected from culture after CMV antigen stimulation. All receptors derive from a human donor in good health (CMV status not recorded). Some clones in this sample may be carry-over from other donors' samples. Both conserved end residues are part of each CDR3. D genes are given only for firm matches. Rows may omit the clone size; those that give it use once, few, many or a size class.

CDR3 DNA	CDR3 protein	clone size	V gene	J gene	D gene	CDR3 length
TGTGCCAGCAGCCCCCGGGGCTCCTACGAGCAGTACTTC	CASSPRGSYEQYF	many	TRBV7-9	TRBJ2-7	.	13
TGTGCCAGCAGCCCAATCGGACAGGGGGCATATGGGGCCAACGTCCTGACTTTC	CASSPIGQGAYGANVLTF	.	TRBV7-2	TRBJ2-6	TRBD1	18
TGTGCCAGCAGCTTTGGCCCACTTGGTGATAATGAAAAACTGTTTTTT	CASSFGPLGDNEKLFF	many	TRBV7-2	TRBJ1-4	.	16
TGTGCCAGCAGCGCCTACAGGGGAGGGCAAGAGACCCAGTACTTC	CASSAYRGGQETQYF	few	TRBV7-9	TRBJ2-5	.	15
TGTGCCAGCAGATTTGGACAGCCCTCCTATAATTCACCCCTCCACTTT	CASRFGQPSYNSPLHF	many	TRBV6-1	TRBJ1-6	.	16
TGCAGTGCTGGGGACAGGGGGAACTATGGCTACACCTTC	CSAGDRGNYGYTF	few	TRBV20-1	TRBJ1-2	TRBD1	13
TGTGCCAGCAACGCTTATATAGAGGGCCCCATGAACACCGGGGAGCTGTTTTTT	CASNAYIEGPMNTGELFF	many	TRBV7-3	TRBJ2-2	.	18
TGTGCCAGCAGCTTACTTCCCGTGCCTACCACGCATTCCATAGGAAATGAGCAGTTCTTC	CASSLLPVPTTHSIGNEQFF	.	TRBV11-1	TRBJ2-1	.	20
TGTGCCAGCAGCACCGCCGGGCACACTGAAGCTTTCTTT	CASSTAGHTEAFF	few	TRBV7-9	TRBJ1-1	.	13
TGTGCCAGCAGCTTAGGGGGACAGGACACGAGAGTCCAGTACTTC	CASSLGGQDTRVQYF	.	TRBV7-9	TRBJ2-5	TRBD1	15
TGTGCCAGCAGTTTAGTCGGGCCTAGCGGGGACAACACAGATACGCAGTATTTT	CASSLVGPSGDNTDTQYF	many	TRBV12-3/TRBV12-4	TRBJ2-3	TRBD2	18
TGTGCCAGCAGCCACGCCAGACAGGGCGGAGGCACAGATACGCAGTATTTT	CASSHARQGGGTDTQYF	many	TRBV7-6	TRBJ2-3	TRBD1	17
TGTGCCAGCAGGATCGGGACAGCTCGAAAGGCTATGTCCTACAATGAGCAGTTCTTC	CASRIGTARKAMSYNEQFF	few	TRBV7-9	TRBJ2-1	TRBD1	19
TGTGCCAGCAGCTTAGTACCCAGGGGGGAGAGAGACTATGGCTACACCTTC	CASSLVPRGERDYGYTF	once	TRBV7-2	TRBJ1-2	TRBD1	17
TGTGCCAGCAGAACCCGGGACAGGGGCCTCTCCACCGGGGAGCTGTTTTTT	CASRTRDRGLSTGELFF	.	TRBV7-9	TRBJ2-2	TRBD1	17
TGTGCCAGCAGTTACGGAGTATCCTCTGGGGCCAACGTCCTGACTTTC	CASSYGVSSGANVLTF	.	TRBV6-5	TRBJ2-6	.	16
TGTGCCAGCAGCCCCCCCCGGGGGAGGACTGAAGCTTTCTTT	CASSPPRGRTEAFF	.	TRBV28	TRBJ1-1	.	14